Listed here are 27 T cell receptor beta chains from one sample, sequenced in a study of cytomegalovirus exposure and HLA in healthy donors. The PCR used 60 Vbeta and 13 Jbeta primers. Libraries were prepared by immunoSEQ multiplex PCR; TCRdb keeps only in-frame clonotypes and omits some of them. Among 170,000 or so clones listed, roughly 85% were seen once. Sample: PBMCs. These receptor sequences come from a woman aged 40 to 50 in good health and CMV-seronegative.

This clone has a handful of counts. The chain carries TRBV4-2 and TRBJ1-4; D unclear. Germline CDR1 is LGHNA and CDR2 is YNFKEQ. This CDR3 is 16 amino acids long. V lost 0 bases and J lost 10, with 18 bases in between. CDR3 sequence reads: CASSQDKEGLGGKLFF. DNA of the CDR3: TGTGCCAGCAGCCAAGATAAAGAGGGTCTAGGTGGAAAACTGTTTTTT.

The J gene is TRBJ2-1, the V gene TRBV5-1; TRBD1 might be the D (6 bases). The germline CDR1 and CDR2 sequences are SGHRS and YFSETQ. Deletions cut 4 bases from V and 10 bases from J, with 9 bases between. CDR3 length equals 11 residues. CDR3 in amino acids: CASSGGGEQFF. The CDR3 region has the DNA TGCGCCAGCAGCGGGGGCGGGGAGCAGTTCTTC.

The chain links TRBV6-5 to TRBJ1-1; a weak D match, TRBD1 (6 bases). CDR3 length: 14 residues. Germline V gene data show CDR1 as MNHEY and CDR2 as SVGAGI. V dropped 6 bases and J dropped 1 base, with 12 bases sitting between them. CDR3 bases: TGTGCCAGCAGCCGGACAGAAAGGAACACTGAAGCTTTCTTT. Its translation: CASSRTERNTEAFF.

This chain connects TRBV14 to TRBJ2-7, with a weak D call TRBD1 (6 bases). This CDR3 region has 16 residues. Germline V gives CDR1 SGHDN, CDR2 FVKESK. Trimming pared 3 bases from V and 5 bases from J, leaving 20 bases between. The CDR3 bases are TGTGCCAGCAGCCAGGGAGCCGGACAGCTTAGGAACGAGCAGTACTTC. This sequence encodes CASSQGAGQLRNEQYF.

This chain joins TRBV27 and TRBJ2-3; D may be TRBD2 (5 bases). The CDR3 is 15 residues long. The V end lost 4 bases, the J end lost 2 bases, and 13 bases lay between the germline ends. Per germline, CDR1 MNHEY and CDR2 SMNVEV (reference sequence). CDR3 in DNA: TGTGCCAGCAGTTATGGGGTACGGGACACAGATACGCAGTATTTT. Protein: CASSYGVRDTDTQYF.

V gene TRBV6-1 combines with J gene TRBJ1-2; TRBD1 matches at 10 bases. Unmatched junction bases numbered 1, after V lost 2 bases and J lost 4 bases. Germline assignment: CDR1 MNHNS and CDR2 SASEGT. The CDR3 has 14 amino acids. CDR3 region: CASSERDRGYGYTF. The CDR3, as DNA: TGTGCCAGCAGTGAAAGGGACAGGGGCTATGGCTACACCTTC.

The chain is built from TRBV4-2 and TRBJ2-1, with TRBD2 as a possible D gene (5 bases). Deletions cut 6 bases from V and 2 bases from J, with 17 bases between. Looked up from germline, CDR1 is LGHNA and CDR2 is YNFKEQ. The CDR3 runs to 16 residues. CDR3 residues: CASSQPRTGTYNEQFF. The CDR3 nucleotides read TGTGCCAGCAGTCAACCGCGCACGGGAACCTACAATGAGCAGTTCTTC.

The gene calls are TRBV19 and TRBJ2-2; 9 positions agree with TRBD1. V was pared by 5 bases and J by 8 bases, with 9 bases of the junction left unmatched. Per the germline V gene, CDR1 is LNHDA and CDR2 is SQIVND (reference sequence). The CDR3 loop spans 15 amino acids. The CDR3 coding sequence is TGTGCCAGTAGTGCCCACAGGGGGCTAAAGGGGGAGCTGTTTTTT. Translated, it gives CASSAHRGLKGELFF.

This rearrangement joins TRBV9 to TRBJ2-1; a possible D gene is TRBD1 (7 bases). CDR3 length: 16 residues. Trimming pared 3 bases from V and 9 bases from J, leaving 22 bases between. CDR1 and CDR2 (germline): SGDLS, YYNGEE. The DNA of the CDR3 is TGTGCCAGCAGCGGACAGGGAGGCTTTGGGAGTAGTGAGCAGTTCTTC. Translating gives CASSGQGGFGSSEQFF.

This clone was seen a few times. J is TRBJ1-2 and V is TRBV6-1; D unclear. Trimming left V 5 bases short and J 0 bases short, with 10 bases between. The germline gives CDR1 MNHNS, CDR2 SASEGT. This CDR3 region has 14 residues. The CDR3 region has the DNA TGTGCCAGCAGTCTTGCCTCAGCTAACTATGGCTACACCTTC. Protein product: CASSLASANYGYTF.

This chain links TRBV9 with TRBJ1-5; 7 positions agree with TRBD1. Trimming took 0 bases from V and 8 from J; bases not matched to a gene: 5. Germline CDR1 and CDR2: SGDLS and YYNGEE. The CDR3 spans 14 residues. The DNA for the CDR3 is TGTGCCAGCAGCGTAGGAGGGGGCAGTGAGCCCCAGCATTTT. It codes for CASSVGGGSEPQHF.

The chain joins TRBV14 to TRBJ1-1; TRBD1 matches at 7 bases. The CDR3 has 16 residues. The germline gives CDR1 SGHDN, CDR2 FVKESK. Trimming cost V 6 bases and J 1 base; bases outside gene matches: 11. CDR3 sequence reads: CASRPDRERENTEAFF. The CDR3 DNA reads TGTGCCAGCAGACCTGACAGGGAGCGAGAGAACACTGAAGCTTTCTTT.

The chain employs TRBV18 and TRBJ1-1; D is unclear. Germline lookup yields CDR1 KGHSH and CDR2 LQKENI. Trimming removed 2 bases from V and 1 base from J, with 14 bases in between. This CDR3 is 16 amino acids long. CDR3 sequence (DNA): TGTGCCAGCTCACCAGGCCCTTCCCCAACGAACACTGAAGCTTTCTTT. Translating it yields CASSPGPSPTNTEAFF.

The V and J genes are TRBV4-1 and TRBJ1-2, with TRBD1 matching 7 bases. The CDR3 has 18 residues. J lost 6 bases, V lost 5 bases, and 21 bases had no gene match. Germline values: CDR1 MGHRA, CDR2 YSYEKL. The CDR3 region has the DNA TGCGCCAGCAGCGAAGGGGACAGCGCCCGAGCCTCTTTCAATGGCTACACCTTC. Protein product: CASSEGDSARASFNGYTF.

V usage is TRBV5-6 and J usage is TRBJ1-6, with 7 bases identical to TRBD1. Trimming at V came to 5 bases and at J to 6 bases, leaving 5 bases not matched to a gene. This CDR3 comprises 14 residues. The V gene's germline CDR1 is SGHDT and CDR2 YYEEEE. The CDR3 loop is CASRYGTANSPLHF. Written as DNA, the CDR3 is TGTGCCAGCAGGTATGGGACAGCTAATTCACCCCTCCACTTT.

The V gene is TRBV10-3, the J gene TRBJ1-5; D may be TRBD1 (6 bases). CDR3 length equals 13 residues. V lost 4 bases to trimming and J lost 4 bases, with 8 bases between them. CDR1 is ENHRY, CDR2 SYGVKD, per germline. The CDR3 loop is CAISGDMNQPQHF. In DNA form, the CDR3 reads TGTGCCATCAGTGGGGACATGAATCAGCCCCAGCATTTT.

This chain connects TRBV30 to TRBJ1-2, with D perhaps TRBD1 (5 bases). V lost 3 bases and J lost 7, with 15 bases in between. The CDR3 totals 13 residues. The germline V gene has CDR1 GTSNPN and CDR2 SVGIG (reference sequence). CDR3 loop: CAWRGQAGRGYTF. CDR3 nucleotide sequence: TGTGCCTGGAGGGGTCAGGCGGGGCGTGGCTACACCTTC.

The CDR3 reads CATGTGGFNEQFF. The CDR3 nucleotides read TGTGCCACCGGGACAGGGGGCTTCAATGAGCAGTTCTTC. The chain combines TRBV10-3 with TRBJ2-1, with 12 positions matching TRBD1. This CDR3 contains 13 residues. After removal of 10 bases from V and 6 bases from J, the junction contained 4 bases not matched to a gene. The germline gives CDR1 ENHRY, CDR2 SYGVKD.

As regards this clone: Other DNA sequences within the sample encode an identical CDR3. The chain uses TRBV27 and TRBJ1-1, with 8 bases lining up with TRBD1. V dropped 0 bases and J dropped 8; count of bases not matched to a gene: 2. The CDR3 sequence is 13 residues long. The germline V gene encodes CDR1 MNHEY and CDR2 SMNVEV (reference sequence). CDR3 protein: CASSLSRTGEAFF. CDR3 DNA: TGTGCCAGCAGTTTATCTCGGACAGGGGAAGCTTTCTTT.

The rearrangement uses TRBV5-8 and TRBJ2-7; D might be TRBD2 (6 bases). The CDR3 spans 15 residues. The V end was cut by 4 bases, the J end by 2 bases, with 16 bases between. Germline loops: CDR1 SGHTS, CDR2 YDEGEE. The CDR3 is CASSPFGRGTYEQYF. CDR3 coding DNA: TGTGCCAGCAGCCCCTTTGGACGGGGGACCTACGAGCAGTACTTC.

The chain uses TRBV7-3 and TRBJ2-2; D remains unclear. V dropped 3 bases and J dropped 2 bases, with 4 bases sitting between them. Germline assignment: CDR1 SGHTA and CDR2 FQGTGA. This CDR3 spans 13 amino acids. CDR3 region: CASSLSNTGELFF. In DNA form, the CDR3 reads TGTGCCAGCAGCTTGTCAAACACCGGGGAGCTGTTTTTT.

The chain couples TRBV5-4 to TRBJ1-1; D remains ambiguous. The CDR3 covers 14 residues. CDR1 is SGHNT, CDR2 YYREEE, per germline (reference sequence). Between the trimmed V and J ends, which lost 0 bases and 1 base, there was a span of 7 bases. The CDR3 loop reads CASSLGAGNTEAFF. The CDR3 bases are TGTGCCAGCAGCTTGGGCGCAGGGAACACTGAAGCTTTCTTT.

The genes are TRBV23-1 and TRBJ2-7, with 7 bases aligning to TRBD1. TRBV23-1 is an ORF; its function is uncertain. Losses at the gene ends were 4 bases for V and 0 bases for J; bases not matched to a gene: 18. This CDR3 comprises 19 residues. The CDR3 loop is CASSRTGTESRRSSYEQYF. The CDR3 DNA reads TGCGCCAGCAGTCGCACCGGGACAGAATCCAGGAGGAGCTCCTACGAGCAGTACTTC.

This clone turned up a few times. The chain carries TRBV29-1 and TRBJ2-7, with TRBD1 identical over 11 bases. The V segment lost 7 bases and the J segment 0 bases; nucleotides outside the gene matches: 8. This CDR3 region has 15 residues. CDR1 and CDR2 from the germline V gene are SQVTM and ANQGSEA. Here the CDR3 reads CSAWTGGESSYEQYF. In nucleotides, the CDR3 is TGCAGCGCCTGGACAGGGGGCGAGAGCTCCTACGAGCAGTACTTC.

The V call is TRBV19, the J call TRBJ1-5; D not certain. V lost 10 bases to trimming and J lost 0 bases, with 10 bases between them. CDR3 size: 13 residues. The germline V gene encodes CDR1 LNHDA and CDR2 SQIVND (reference sequence). CDR3 residues: CATISSSNQPQHF. The CDR3 bases are TGTGCCACCATATCGAGTAGCAATCAGCCCCAGCATTTT.

The rearrangement joins TRBV9 to TRBJ2-5, with D unclear. Germline CDR1 and CDR2: SGDLS and YYNGEE. This CDR3 region has 13 residues. The V gene lost 3 bases and the J gene lost 2 bases, with 8 bases spanning the gap. For the CDR3, the DNA is TGTGCCAGCAGCGGGAACAGACAAGAGACCCAGTACTTC. This sequence encodes CASSGNRQETQYF.

On this clone itself: Other DNA sequences within the sample encode an identical CDR3. The chain has TRBV6-5 and TRBJ1-4; TRBD1 agrees at 7 bases. This CDR3 contains 14 residues. Germline V CDR1 and CDR2: MNHEY, SVGAGI. V trimming: 6 bases; J trimming: 6 bases; junction bases outside the gene matches: 7. The CDR3 here is CASRPDRVDEKLFF. CDR3 DNA: TGTGCCAGCAGACCTGACAGGGTAGATGAAAAACTGTTTTTT.